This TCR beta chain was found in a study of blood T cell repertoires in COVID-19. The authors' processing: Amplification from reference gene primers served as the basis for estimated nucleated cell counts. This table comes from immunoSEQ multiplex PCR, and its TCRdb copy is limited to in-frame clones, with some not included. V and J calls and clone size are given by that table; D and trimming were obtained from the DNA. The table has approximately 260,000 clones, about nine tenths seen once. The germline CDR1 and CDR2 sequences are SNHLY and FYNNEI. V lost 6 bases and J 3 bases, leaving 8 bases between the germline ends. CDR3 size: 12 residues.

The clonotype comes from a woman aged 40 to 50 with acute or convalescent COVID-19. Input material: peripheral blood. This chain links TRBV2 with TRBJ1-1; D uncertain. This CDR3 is CASRKEYTEAFF. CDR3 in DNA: TGTGCCAGCAGGAAGGAGTACACTGAAGCTTTCTTT.